This T cell receptor beta chain is from a study of shared clonotypes between healthy human individuals. Study results and limitations: Owing to a small donor count, the genetic and exposure-history diversity represented was limited.

Remarks on this clone: Its specificity is not known.

The V gene's germline CDR1 is KGHSH and CDR2 LQKENI. V gave up 8 bases and J gave up 3 bases; unmatched junction bases: 2. CDR3 size: 13 residues. Across several immunoSEQ plates, the genomic DNA of each subset was split evenly. It was approximately 280 ng DNA, 25,000 to 35,000 T cell genomes, that went into each replicate PCR of unsorted PBMC. Measured with immunoSEQ multiplex PCR; TCRdb has only the in-frame clones, and not every one. Of about 520,000 clones in the sample, 81% were seen once. This TCR was sampled from a woman in her 40s in good health. Some clones in this sample may be carry-over from other donors' samples. The chain carries TRBV18 and TRBJ1-5; 9 positions agree with TRBD1. The specimen sequenced was PBMCs. As DNA, the CDR3 is TGTGCCAGCGGGACAGGGCCCAATCAGCCCCAGCATTTT. Translation: CASGTGPNQPQHF.